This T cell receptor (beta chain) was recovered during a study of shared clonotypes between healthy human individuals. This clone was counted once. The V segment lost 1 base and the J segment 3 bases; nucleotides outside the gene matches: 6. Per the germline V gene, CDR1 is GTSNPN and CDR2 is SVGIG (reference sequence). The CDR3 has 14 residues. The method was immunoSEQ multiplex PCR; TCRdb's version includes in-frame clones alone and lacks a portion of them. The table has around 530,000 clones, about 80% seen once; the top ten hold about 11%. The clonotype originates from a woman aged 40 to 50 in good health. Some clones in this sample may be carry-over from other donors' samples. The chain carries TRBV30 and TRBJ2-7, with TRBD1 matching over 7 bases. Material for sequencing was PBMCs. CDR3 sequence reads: CAWSARGRLYEQYF. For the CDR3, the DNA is TGTGCCTGGAGTGCAAGGGGGCGCCTCTACGAGCAGTACTTC.